This T cell receptor beta chain was sequenced for a study of cytomegalovirus exposure and HLA in healthy donors (dated by TCRdb to 2017 to 2019). Notes on the research overall: An earlier analysis of several hundred of the donors reported roughly 300 Gb of sequence data and about 120 million unique TCR beta sequences obtained from about 180 million T cells. In a later analysis, previously published TCR beta repertoires from 550 to 750 donors were re-analyzed and high-resolution HLA genotyping was added so that TCR occurrence patterns could be studied. The study profiled the T cell repertoires of around 700 subjects by immunosequencing and related them to cytomegalovirus serostatus. Of the roughly 400 genotyped donors, 81% fell in the genetic ancestry cluster associated with self-reported Caucasian donors. Roughly 320 gigabases of sequencing data and around 88 million unique TCR sequences made up an early release that covered some 640 HLA-typed donors. The study aimed to test whether signatures of past pathogen exposure could be identified by cataloging public T cell receptors. Besides the first cohort of under 700 subjects, a separate validation cohort made up of around 120 different subjects was used. A later genetic analysis used genome-wide SNP genotypes for about 65% of the 666 donors, treating that subset as a discovery cohort. An earlier analysis of about 600 of the donors used high-throughput TCR beta sequencing to judge whether each TCR beta V gene segment behaved as functional or pseudogenic. The study combined high-throughput TCR immunosequencing, statistical association of individual TCRs with disease status, and machine learning to predict cytomegalovirus infection status. Every discovery cohort repertoire had been produced on one sequencing platform. Donor age, sex, ethnicity and CMV serostatus were compiled alongside the repertoire data. Rather than using new phenotypic data, the later analysis identified candidate immune exposures from TCR beta sequences and from how often those sequences occurred across donors. Four or five DR-DQ haplotypes were handled as single units for association and clustering, since linkage in the cohort was strong. Typing coverage differed by locus: A, B, C, DRB1 and DQB1 were typed in about 620-640 donors, DQA1 in 522, DPA1 in 600 to 610, and DPB1 in about 450. Among 398 genotyped donors of the cohort, an average of roughly 240,000 unique TCR beta nucleotide sequences were sequenced per donor, around a sixth of them non-productive. HLA typing covered class I and class II loci at four-digit resolution.

About this clone itself: Its antigen target is currently unknown. No qualities accompany the bases; no much larger clone lies one base away.

The library was produced with the immunoSEQ multiplex PCR assay. A mixture of 60 forward primers for TCR Vbeta segments and 13 reverse primers for TCR Jbeta segments was used in the multiplex PCR. The CDR3 region of rearranged TCR beta genes was amplified from genomic DNA by a multiplex PCR assay. The amplified TCR beta libraries were sequenced on the Illumina HiSeq System as 87-base-pair reads. From the authors' description of their analysis: In a later analysis, tens of millions of unique TCR beta chains were counted across the approximately 640 repertoires, and about 10 million of these chains were shared by at least two donors. A nearest-neighbor algorithm error-corrected the raw reads and collapsed the reads into unique sequences, merging closely related sequences to remove PCR and sequencing errors. CDR3 sequences were aligned to IMGT reference sequences to assign V, D and J gene segments. Each retained sequence needed at least a six-nucleotide match to both a V gene segment and a J gene segment. A rearrangement counted as productive if the CDR3 had no stop codons and remained in frame with V and J, and every other rearrangement counted as non-productive. Following IMGT convention, CDR3 was defined as the stretch from the second conserved V-encoded cysteine to the conserved J-encoded phenylalanine. The earlier analysis of some 540 of the donors excluded any sequence lacking an unambiguous match to a single V gene segment. In an earlier analysis of several hundred of the donors, V segments were called functional above 56.7% productive rearrangements and were called segregating when the between-donor standard deviation exceeded 5%. A statistical classification framework was built to diagnose cytomegalovirus status from the catalog of TCR beta chain sequences. In a later analysis, V and J genes were assigned by comparing TCR nucleotide sequences against IMGT/GENE-DB human TR gene sequences. Using the TCRdist pipeline, a later analysis assigned CDR3 sequences along with most-parsimonious VDJ recombination scenarios. In a later analysis, each TCR beta chain was defined by its CDR3 amino acid sequence together with its V-gene family, and reads lacking a unique V-gene family were excluded. In a later analysis, approximately 640 highly shared, low-generation-probability nucleotide sequences were removed to address suspected cross-contamination and a sequencing artifact. In a later analysis, a clonal expansion index was calculated for each public chain from normalized within-repertoire ranks of inferred template counts. Generation probabilities in a later analysis came from a VDJ recombination model fitted to out-of-frame rearrangements, and those results were checked against IGoR. A later analysis scored TCR-TCR, TCR-HLA and TCR-CMV co-occurrence with hypergeometric tests, applying a repertoire-size bias correction to TCR pairs. False discovery rates were estimated in a later analysis by permuting HLA or CMV assignments 20 times. In a later analysis, co-occurring TCRs were grouped with DBSCAN, and TCRdist sequence similarity was added when clustering was performed within HLA-allele-positive subsets. Co-occurrence clustering excluded repertoires with fewer than 30,000 or more than 120,000 public chains, plus five with anomalous nucleotide sharing. Sourced from immuneACCESS, this table was stored by TCRdb with only in-frame sequences that have V and J called. A share of the clones is absent; for the studies checked, an unresolved V gene accounts for under half, and the remainder has no known explanation. The V and J calls and clone size were taken over from that table, and D and trimming were inferred from the DNA. For this sample there are 180,000 or so clones; over 65% appear just once. The ten largest clones take up 1.4% to 1.5% of the sample.

Study-wide conclusions, independent of this receptor: The cohort was sequenced for TCR beta chains only, and without alpha or paired-chain data the features that could be detected were limited. Immune exposure information for the cohort was limited to CMV serostatus. Because HLA typing was unavailable for some donors at each locus, only the typed subset was used in association tests. Broadly in line with IMGT annotations, most TCR beta V segments showed up in productive rearrangements about 90% or about 30% of the time in an earlier analysis of several hundred of the donors. In a later analysis, most CMV-associated TCR beta chains were found to appear HLA-restricted, with HLA associations seemingly driven largely by CMV exposure. The study listed 164 TCR beta chains as associated with cytomegalovirus. Across donors, most TCR sequences were observed very rarely, whereas some public TCRs were present in many individuals. A further reported finding was that TCR beta sequences accurately predicted the HLA-A and HLA-B alleles for most subjects in the first cohort. The earlier analysis of some 540 of the donors excluded about 16 rarely observed V segments, including chromosome 9 orphons, because counts were too low. Some IMGT-functional V segments, including TRBV6-2 and TRBV6-3, could not be told apart with the 87-base-pair reads, so those segments were excluded. According to a later analysis, parvovirus B19, influenza, CMV and Epstein-Barr virus appeared linked to several top co-occurrence clusters. A few of the identified cytomegalovirus-associated TCR beta chains were confirmed in vitro to be specific for cytomegalovirus antigens. In a later analysis, HLA-associated TCR beta chains showed more clonal expansion and lower generation probabilities than non-associated chains that were equally common. In a later genetic analysis, a missense DCLRE1C variant was associated with V-gene and J-gene trimming of TCR beta chains, and the association was replicated in an independent cohort. When HLA alleles, especially DR and DQ, strongly co-occurred, TCR associations were difficult to assign to individual alleles. In a later genetic analysis, fewer N-insertions in productive TCRs were reported among donors in an Asian-associated ancestry cluster than the roughly 700-donor mean. Presence/absence analyses assumed roughly uniform sequencing depth across donors, an assumption that may not hold. In a later analysis, the rate of TCR association differed among HLA loci, with DRB1 alleles having the most associated TCRs and HLA-C alleles having the fewest. The authors suggested that the approach could potentially be extended to other disease states and immunological phenotypes. Cytomegalovirus status was reported to be diagnosed by the classifier with high specificity and sensitivity in both the original and validation cohorts. A cluster of highly shared sequence variants was judged likely to be a technical artifact of the sequencing pipeline. Correlated functional status among segregating V segments might reflect linkage disequilibrium, but an unknown experimental factor could not be ruled out. A later analysis associated about 17,000 TCR beta sequences with specific HLA alleles at a false discovery rate of 0.05.

The cohort consisted of hundreds of healthy bone marrow donors. Cohort members were all nominally healthy when sampled, although unrecorded immune exposures were likely present. The donor tested CMV seronegative and was one of the 352 seronegative cohort members. Each donor provided a peripheral blood sample, and peripheral blood mononuclear cells were used for TCR beta sequencing. Genomic DNA was extracted from the blood cell samples with the Qiagen DNeasy Blood Extraction Kit. Here V drops 1 base and J drops 0 bases, and the junction holds 14 bases not matched to any gene. Taken from the germline V gene (reference sequence), the CDR1 and CDR2 loops are LNHNV and YYDKDF. From cysteine to phenylalanine, the CDR3 is 20 amino acids long. CDR3 DNA is the only sequence kept; it has 60 bases, read in frame from the first base.

Sequencing was carried out using PBMCs. Here the chain combines TRBV15 and TRBJ1-4; 7 central nucleotides agree with TRBD1. The sequence was obtained from a man younger than 30 in good health and CMV-seronegative. CDR3 loop: CATSRVSKRQGSTTNEKLFF. The DNA sequence follows: TGTGCCACCAGCAGAGTTTCCAAAAGACAGGGAAGCACAACTAATGAAAAACTGTTTTTT.